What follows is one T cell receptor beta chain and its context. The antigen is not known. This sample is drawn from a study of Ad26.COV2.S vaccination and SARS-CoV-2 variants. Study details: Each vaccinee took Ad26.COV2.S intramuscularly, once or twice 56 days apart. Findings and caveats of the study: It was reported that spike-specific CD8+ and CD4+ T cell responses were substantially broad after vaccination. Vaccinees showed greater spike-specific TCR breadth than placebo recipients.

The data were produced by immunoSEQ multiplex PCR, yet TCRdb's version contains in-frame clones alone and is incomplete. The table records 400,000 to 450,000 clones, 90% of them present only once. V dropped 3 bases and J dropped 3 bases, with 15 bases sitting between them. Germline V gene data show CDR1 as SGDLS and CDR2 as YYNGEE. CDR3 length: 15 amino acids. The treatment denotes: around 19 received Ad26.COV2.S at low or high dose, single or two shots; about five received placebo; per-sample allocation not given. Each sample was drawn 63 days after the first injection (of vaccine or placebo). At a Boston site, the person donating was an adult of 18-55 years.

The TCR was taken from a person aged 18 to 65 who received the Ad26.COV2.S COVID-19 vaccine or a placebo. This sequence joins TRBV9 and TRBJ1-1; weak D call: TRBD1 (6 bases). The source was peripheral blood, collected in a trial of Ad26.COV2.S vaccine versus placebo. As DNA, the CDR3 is TGTGCCAGCAGCGCCTCCGGACAGACATACACTGAAGCTTTCTTT. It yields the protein CASSASGQTYTEAFF.